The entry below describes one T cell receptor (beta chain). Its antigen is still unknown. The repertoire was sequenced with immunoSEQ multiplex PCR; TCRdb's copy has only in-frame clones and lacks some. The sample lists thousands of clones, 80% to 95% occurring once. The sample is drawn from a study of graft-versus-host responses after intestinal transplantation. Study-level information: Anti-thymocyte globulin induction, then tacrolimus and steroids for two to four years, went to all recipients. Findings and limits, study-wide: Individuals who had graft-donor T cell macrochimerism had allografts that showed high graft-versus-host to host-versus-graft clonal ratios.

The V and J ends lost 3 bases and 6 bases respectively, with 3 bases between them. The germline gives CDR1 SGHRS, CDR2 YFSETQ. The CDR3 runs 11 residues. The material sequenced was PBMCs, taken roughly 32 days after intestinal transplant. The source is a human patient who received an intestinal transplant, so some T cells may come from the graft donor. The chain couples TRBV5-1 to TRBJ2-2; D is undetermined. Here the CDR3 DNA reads TGCGCCAGCAGCTCCCCCGGGGAGCTGTTTTTT. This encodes CASSSPGELFF. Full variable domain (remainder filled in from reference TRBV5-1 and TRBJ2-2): KAGVTQTPRYLIKTRGQQVTLSCSPISGHRSVSWYQQTPGQGLQFLFEYFSETQRNKGNFPGRFSGRQFSNSRSEMNVSTLELGDSALYLCASSSPGELFFGEGSRLTVL.